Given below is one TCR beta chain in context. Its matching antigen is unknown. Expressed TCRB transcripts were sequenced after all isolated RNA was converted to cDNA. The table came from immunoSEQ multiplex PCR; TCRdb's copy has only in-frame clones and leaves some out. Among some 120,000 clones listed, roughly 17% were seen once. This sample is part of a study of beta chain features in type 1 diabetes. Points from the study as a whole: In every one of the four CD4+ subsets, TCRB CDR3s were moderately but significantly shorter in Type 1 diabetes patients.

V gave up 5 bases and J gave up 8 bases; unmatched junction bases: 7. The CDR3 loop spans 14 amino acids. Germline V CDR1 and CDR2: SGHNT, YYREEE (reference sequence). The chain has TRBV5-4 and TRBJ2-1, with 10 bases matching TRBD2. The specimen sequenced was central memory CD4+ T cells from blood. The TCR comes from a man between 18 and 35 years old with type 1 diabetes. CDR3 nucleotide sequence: TGTGCCAGCAGGGCGCTAGCGGGAGTAGATGAGCAGTTCTTC. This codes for CASRALAGVDEQFF.